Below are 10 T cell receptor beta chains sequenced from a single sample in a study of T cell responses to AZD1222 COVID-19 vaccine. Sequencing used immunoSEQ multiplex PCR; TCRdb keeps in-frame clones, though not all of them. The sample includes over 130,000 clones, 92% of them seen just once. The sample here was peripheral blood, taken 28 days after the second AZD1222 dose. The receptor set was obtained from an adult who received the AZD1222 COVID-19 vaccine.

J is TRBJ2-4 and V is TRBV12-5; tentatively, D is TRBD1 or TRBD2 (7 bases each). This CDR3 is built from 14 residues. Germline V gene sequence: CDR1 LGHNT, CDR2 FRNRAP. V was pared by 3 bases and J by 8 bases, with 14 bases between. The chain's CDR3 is CASGFSQGRDIQYF. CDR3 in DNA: TGTGCTAGTGGTTTTTCACAGGGGAGGGACATTCAGTACTTC.

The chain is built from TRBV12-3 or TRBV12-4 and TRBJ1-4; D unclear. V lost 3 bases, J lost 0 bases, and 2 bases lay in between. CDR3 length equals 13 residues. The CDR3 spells CASSFATNEKLFF. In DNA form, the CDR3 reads TGTGCCAGCAGTTTTGCAACTAATGAAAAACTGTTTTTT.

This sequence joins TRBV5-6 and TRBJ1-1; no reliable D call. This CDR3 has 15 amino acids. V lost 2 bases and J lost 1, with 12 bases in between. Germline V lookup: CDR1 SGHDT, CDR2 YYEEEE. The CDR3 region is CASSFILGRNTEAFF. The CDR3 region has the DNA TGTGCCAGCAGCTTTATTTTGGGGAGGAACACTGAAGCTTTCTTT.

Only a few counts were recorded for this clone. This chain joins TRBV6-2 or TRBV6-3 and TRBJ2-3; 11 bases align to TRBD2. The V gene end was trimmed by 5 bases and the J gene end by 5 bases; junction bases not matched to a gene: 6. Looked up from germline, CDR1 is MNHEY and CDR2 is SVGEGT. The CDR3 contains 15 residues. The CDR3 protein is CASSLLAGGQDTQYF. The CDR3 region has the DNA TGTGCCAGCAGTCTTTTAGCGGGGGGGCAAGATACGCAGTATTTT.

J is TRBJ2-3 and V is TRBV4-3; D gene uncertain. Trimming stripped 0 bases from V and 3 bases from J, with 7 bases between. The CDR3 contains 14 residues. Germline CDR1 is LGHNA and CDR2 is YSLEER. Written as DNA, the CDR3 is TGCGCCAGCAGCCAAGAAGGTCGTACAGATACGCAGTATTTT. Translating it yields CASSQEGRTDTQYF.

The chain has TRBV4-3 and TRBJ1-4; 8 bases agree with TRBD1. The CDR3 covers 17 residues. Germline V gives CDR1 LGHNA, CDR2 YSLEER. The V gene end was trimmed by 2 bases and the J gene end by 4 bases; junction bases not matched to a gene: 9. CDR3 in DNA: TGCGCCAGCAGCCAACAGTTCCCAGGGGGCCTTAATGAAAAACTGTTTTTT. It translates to CASSQQFPGGLNEKLFF.

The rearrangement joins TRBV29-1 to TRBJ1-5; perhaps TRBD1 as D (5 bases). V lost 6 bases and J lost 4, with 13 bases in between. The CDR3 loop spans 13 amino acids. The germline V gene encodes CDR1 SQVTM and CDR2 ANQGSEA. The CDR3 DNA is TGCAGCGTCCGGCGGGGCGAGAATCAGCCCCAGCATTTT. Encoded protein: CSVRRGENQPQHF.

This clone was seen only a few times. As DNA, the CDR3 is TGTGCCAGCAGTTTGAGTGGGGATTGGGGTGAAAAACTGTTTTTT. This sequence encodes CASSLSGDWGEKLFF. V is TRBV27 and J is TRBJ1-4; D is ambiguous. The CDR3 consists of 15 residues. CDR1 MNHEY and CDR2 SMNVEV come from the germline V gene (reference sequence). Trimming took 3 bases from V and 7 from J, leaving 15 bases between them.

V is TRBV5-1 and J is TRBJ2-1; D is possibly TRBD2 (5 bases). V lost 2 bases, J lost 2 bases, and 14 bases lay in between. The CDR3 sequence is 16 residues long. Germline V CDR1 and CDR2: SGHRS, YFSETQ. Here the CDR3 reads CASSLVSTTPYNEQFF. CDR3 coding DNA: TGCGCCAGCAGCTTAGTTTCGACTACCCCCTACAATGAGCAGTTCTTC.

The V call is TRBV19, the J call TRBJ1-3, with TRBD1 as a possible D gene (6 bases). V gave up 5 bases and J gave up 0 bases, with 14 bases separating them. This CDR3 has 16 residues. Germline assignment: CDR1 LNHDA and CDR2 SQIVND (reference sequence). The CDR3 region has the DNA TGTGCCAGTAGTCCGTACGCGGACAGCTCTGGAAACACCATATATTTT. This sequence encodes CASSPYADSSGNTIYF. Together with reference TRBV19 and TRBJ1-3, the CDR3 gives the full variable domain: DGGITQSPKYLFRKEGQNVTLSCEQNLNHDAMYWYRQDPGQGLRLIYYSQIVNDFQKGDIAEGYSVSREKKESFPLTVTSAQKNPTAFYLCASSPYADSSGNTIYFGEGSWLTVV.